Listed here are 14 T cell receptor beta chains from one sample, sequenced in a study of T cells after yellow fever vaccination. TCRdb used MiXCR to reprocess the 5' RACE reads, holding one entry per CDR3 protein. The sample includes about 120,000 distinct CDR3 sequences, about 6.8% of them seen just once. The sequenced sample was CD4+ T cells sorted from PBMCs, obtained around 45 days after the first yellow fever vaccination. These receptor sequences come from a man between 18 and 29 years old who received the YFV17D yellow fever vaccine.

The sample holds many counts of this clonotype. The rearrangement joins TRBV5-1 to TRBJ2-5; D might be TRBD2 (6 bases). The germline gives CDR1 SGHRS, CDR2 YFSETQ. The ends were cut back, 4 bases at V and 5 bases at J, with 21 bases in the middle. The CDR3 length is 16 residues. For the CDR3, the DNA is TGCGCCAGCAGCGGAGGGATCCTCCCTGGCGCGGAGACCCAGTACTTC. It codes for CASSGGILPGAETQYF.

In its sample, this clonotype was seen a few times. The rearrangement links TRBV5-6 to TRBJ2-7; possibly TRBD2 for D (7 bases). Between the trimmed V and J ends, which lost 2 bases and 3 bases, there was a span of 12 bases. CDR1 is SGHDT and CDR2 is YYEEEE in the germline V gene. CDR3 length equals 14 residues. CDR3 DNA: TGTGCCAGCAGCTTAGCGGGACAAATCTACGAGCAGTACGTC. Translating it yields CASSLAGQIYEQYV.

The sample holds many counts of this clonotype. This chain joins TRBV6-6 and TRBJ2-3; D is unclear. This CDR3 is 13 amino acids long. Looked up from germline, CDR1 is MNHNY and CDR2 is SVGAGI (reference sequence). V gave up 1 base and J gave up 6 bases, with 8 bases separating them. CDR3 in DNA: TGTGCCAGCAGTTACTATAACTACGATACGCAGTATTTT. It yields the protein CASSYYNYDTQYF.

This clonotype was observed a few times. The rearrangement uses TRBV20-1 and TRBJ2-7; D is possibly TRBD1 (5 bases). CDR1 is DFQATT and CDR2 is SNEGSKA in the germline V gene (reference sequence). Trimming stripped 3 bases from V and 2 bases from J, with 11 bases between. The CDR3 has 13 amino acids. CDR3: CSASSDRTYEQYV. CDR3 nucleotide sequence: TGCAGTGCTAGCTCCGACAGAACCTACGAGCAGTACGTC.

This clonotype was seen ten or more times. The chain couples TRBV20-1 to TRBJ1-5; the match to TRBD1 covers 10 bases. This CDR3 has 15 residues. J was trimmed by 6 bases and V by 4 bases; bases with no gene match: 9. From germline, CDR1 is DFQATT and CDR2 SNEGSKA (reference sequence). The CDR3 loop reads CSAIIRQGAVQPQHF. CDR3 bases: TGCAGTGCTATAATCCGACAGGGGGCAGTTCAGCCCCAGCATTTT.

This clonotype was recorded at least ten times. The gene calls are TRBV29-1 and TRBJ1-1; 7 bases agree with TRBD1. With 7 bases clipped from V and 0 bases from J, the junction kept 2 bases outside the gene matches. This CDR3 has 12 residues. Germline CDR1 and CDR2: SQVTM and ANQGSEA. DNA for the CDR3: TGCAGCGGGGGACAGATGAACACTGAAGCTTTCTTT. Its protein product is CSGGQMNTEAFF.

The V call is TRBV24-1, the J call TRBJ2-3; tentative D call: TRBD1 (6 bases). V shed 2 bases and J shed 4 bases, with 18 bases lying between them. Germline V gene data show CDR1 as KGHDR and CDR2 as SFDVKD. CDR3 length: 17 amino acids. In DNA form, the CDR3 reads TGTGCCACCAGTGATTCCAGGGGTTGGGGAACCGCAGATACGCAGTATTTT. It specifies CATSDSRGWGTADTQYF.

This clonotype was found many times. The chain uses TRBV6-6 and TRBJ1-4; perhaps TRBD1 as D (6 bases). Trimming shortened V by 6 bases and J by 8 bases, and 19 bases separated the two germline ends. Looked up from germline, CDR1 is MNHNY and CDR2 is SVGAGI (reference sequence). The CDR3 runs to 15 residues. The CDR3 bases are TGTGCCAGCAGAGGTACAGGGACTGGGAAGGAAAAACTGTTTTTT. Its protein product is CASRGTGTGKEKLFF.

Regarding this clonotype: This may be a read error: a much more frequent sequence differs by one nucleotide. The J gene is TRBJ2-3, the V gene TRBV11-2; possibly TRBD1 or TRBD2 for D (5 bases each). From germline, CDR1 is SGHAT and CDR2 FQNNGV. The CDR3 has 15 residues. V was pared by 5 bases and J by 1 base, with 13 bases between. The CDR3 DNA is TGTGCCAGCAGCGGCCGGGACCCTCGCACAGATACGCAGTATTTT. It codes for CASSGRDPRTDTQYF.

This clonotype was counted a few times. This chain joins TRBV11-1 and TRBJ2-1, with 16 bases lining up with TRBD2. There are 18 residues in the CDR3. With 0 bases clipped from V and 7 bases from J, the junction kept 6 bases outside the gene matches. Germline V gives CDR1 SGHAT, CDR2 FQDESV (reference sequence). The CDR3 reads CASSLAGTSGGAGNEQFF. As DNA, the CDR3 is TGTGCCAGCAGCTTAGCGGGGACTAGCGGGGGGGCCGGTAATGAGCAGTTCTTC.

To note about this clonotype: It may be a read error: a sequence one base away is much more abundant. The V call is TRBV14, the J call TRBJ2-2, with D uncertain. The germline V gene has CDR1 SGHDN and CDR2 FVKESK. This CDR3 is built from 13 residues. This CDR3 reads CASRHKNTGELFF. CDR3 DNA: TGTGCCAGCCGCCATAAGAACACCGGGGAGCTGTTTTTT.

This clonotype has at least ten counts. This sequence joins TRBV20-1 and TRBJ2-1; D is unresolved. This CDR3 has 15 amino acids. Deletions cut 3 bases from V and 0 bases from J, with 12 bases between. CDR1 DFQATT and CDR2 SNEGSKA come from the germline V gene (reference sequence). In nucleotides, the CDR3 is TGCAGTGCTAGTAGGGATCCCGGCTCCTACAATGAGCAGTTCTTC. This encodes CSASRDPGSYNEQFF.

This clonotype was observed at least ten times. Its ends do not fully match the called genes, so a read error is possible. The rearrangement joins TRBV7-9 to TRBJ2-5, with D perhaps TRBD2 (6 bases). Looked up from germline, CDR1 is SEHNR and CDR2 is FQNEAQ (reference sequence). This CDR3 has 13 residues. CDR3 loop: CASSPTHRGTLNF. CDR3 sequence (DNA): TGTGCCAGCAGTCCCACTCACCGCGGGACTCTGAACTTC.

This clonotype was seen at least ten times. The CDR3 sequence: CASSLRRWVDQPQHF. The CDR3 DNA sequence: TGTGCCAGCAGCCTAAGGCGTTGGGTTGATCAGCCCCAGCATTTT. This chain connects TRBV7-8 to TRBJ1-5; D is uncertain. CDR3 length: 15 amino acids. From germline, CDR1 is SGHVS and CDR2 FQNEAQ. Trimming pared 5 bases from V and 5 bases from J, leaving 16 bases between.